A selection of T cell receptor beta chains follows, all from one sample in a study of CXCR3-negative and CXCR3-positive naive CD8 T cells. From the 5' RACE reads, TCRdb lists one entry per CDR3 protein and no DNA. This sample's table reports around 65,000 distinct CDR3 sequences. The sample consisted of naive CXCR3+ CD8+ T cells from blood. All receptors derive from a human donor in good health. Some clones in this sample may be carry-over from other donors' samples. Each CDR3 is given with its conserved first and last residue. The order of the fields is J gene, V gene, CDR3 protein.

J gene: TRBJ2-1
V gene: TRBV4-1
CDR3 protein: CASSHQQGTYNEQFF

J gene: TRBJ2-7
V gene: TRBV3-1
CDR3 protein: CASSQGRQTRSYEQYF

J gene: TRBJ1-1
V gene: TRBV29-1
CDR3 protein: CSVGTGGTEAFF

J gene: TRBJ2-7
V gene: TRBV12-3/TRBV12-4
CDR3 protein: CASSFGGFEQYF

J gene: TRBJ2-6
V gene: TRBV12-5
CDR3 protein: CASGLGDGANVLTF

J gene: TRBJ2-1
V gene: TRBV7-9
CDR3 protein: CASSPPILGVSYNEQFF

J gene: TRBJ2-7
V gene: TRBV6-2/TRBV6-3
CDR3 protein: CASSYGTDSYEQYF

J gene: TRBJ2-2
V gene: TRBV7-7
CDR3 protein: CASSLGLLSGGPKMNTGELFF

J gene: TRBJ1-1
V gene: TRBV20-1
CDR3 protein: CSARDRWDTEAFF

J gene: TRBJ1-2
V gene: TRBV12-3/TRBV12-4
CDR3 protein: CASIIRGGGYTF